This entry concerns a single TCR beta chain. These data belong to a study of blood T cell repertoires in COVID-19. Study-level background: Both acute and convalescent COVID-19 samples were obtained from the United States, Italy and Spain. Sample material is recorded as cDNA or gDNA derived from T cells, B-cell-depleted T cells, or PBMCs.

Original handling: Amplification from reference gene primers served as the basis for estimated nucleated cell counts. Repertoires were generated with immunoSEQ multiplex PCR, while TCRdb's copy carries only in-frame clones and drops some. The V and J calls and clone size are taken from that table; D and trimming were inferred from the DNA. The table shows around 85,000 clones, with almost 90% occurring only once. Material for sequencing was peripheral blood. The clonotype was recovered from a woman aged 80 or over with active or convalescent COVID-19.

The CDR3 nucleotides read TGTGCCAGCAGGCGGGACCTCAACACAGATACGCAGTATTTT. Amino acids: CASRRDLNTDTQYF. V gene TRBV3-1 (or the pseudogene TRBV3-2) combines with J gene TRBJ2-3; maybe TRBD2 (6 bases). Looked up from germline, CDR1 is LGHDT and CDR2 is YNNKEL (reference sequence). Trimming stripped 6 bases from V and 2 bases from J, with 12 bases between. The CDR3 sequence is 14 residues long.